Sequencing of this TCR beta chain was carried out in a study of Ad26.COV2.S vaccination and SARS-CoV-2 variants listed by TCRdb under 2021. About the full investigation: Vaccine-arm donors were drawn from COV1001, a multicentre, randomized, double-blind, placebo-controlled phase I-IIa trial of Ad26.COV2.S in healthy adults. Ad26.COV2.S was given intramuscularly at 5x10^10 or 1x10^11 viral particles, as a single shot or as two shots 56 days apart. The specificity and breadth of SARS-CoV-2-reactive T cell receptors after Ad26.COV2.S vaccination were assessed by TCRbeta repertoire sequencing. A total of about 30 samples were included in the TCR-sequenced set, comprising some 20 Ad26.COV2.S vaccine recipients, 5 placebo recipients and 8 SARS-CoV-2 convalescent individuals. Trial participants were randomized into five groups of five, in which low-dose or high-dose Ad26.COV2.S was given once or twice, or placebo was given on both occasions. Investigators remained blinded to trial group allocation during experiments and outcome assessment.

Including the terminal cysteine and phenylalanine, the CDR3 comprises 13 residues. The entry retains the CDR3 DNA only, 39 bases that are in frame from base 1. The germline V gene (reference sequence) provides CDR1 SGHNT and CDR2 YYREEE. The paper's findings and limits, for the study overall: The study was not powered to compare responses between vaccine doses or regimens. It was noted by the authors that total T cell responses may have been underestimated by the TCR breadth and depth analyses. Substantial breadth of spike-specific CD8+ and CD4+ T cell responses was reported after vaccination. Compared with placebo recipients, Ad26.COV2.S recipients showed higher spike-specific TCR breadth (P = 0.0014). Vaccine and placebo recipients had comparable non-spike TCR breadth, which fits with the vaccine containing only spike.

The immunoSEQ Assay was used to sequence TCRbeta CDR3 regions. After extraction, genomic DNA underwent amplification by bias-controlled multiplex PCR, followed by high-throughput sequencing. As for how the authors treated the data: To quantify the absolute abundance of each unique TCRbeta CDR3 region, sequences were collapsed and filtered. T cell fraction was estimated by normalizing TCRbeta template counts to usable DNA, with usable DNA measured through amplification of reference genes found in all nucleated cells. Repertoire TCRs were annotated as SARS-CoV-2-specific by exact matching of V gene, CDR3 amino acid sequence and J gene to a known reactive TCR set. The reference SARS-CoV-2 TCR set was obtained from MIRA and was filtered for enrichment in COVID-19-positive ImmuneCODE repertoires, whereby public or cross-reactive TCRs were removed. Using the MIRA antigens, annotated TCRs were further analysed by specific ORF or by position within an ORF. Depth was the summed frequency of annotated unique rearrangements, while breadth was defined as annotated unique rearrangements over total unique productive rearrangements. Group comparisons of TCR breadth used two-sided Wilcoxon rank-sum tests. What TCRdb holds here is the immuneACCESS table cut down to in-frame rearrangements. Part of the clones is not present; checked against another copy, under half of the missing clones reflect an unresolved V gene, and the others are unexplained. The V and J calls and clone size were taken over from that table, and D and trimming were inferred from the DNA. A total of around 450,000 clones appear in this sample, around 87% of them only once. The ten largest clones capture around 3.6% of the sample.

As to this clone: What this receptor recognizes is not known. The germline gene is not matched at one end of the junction; a read error may be the cause.

Interpreted using the paper, the treatment or condition label stands for: 15 to 20 received Ad26.COV2.S at low or high dose, single or two shots; 5 received placebo; per-sample allocation not given. Repertoires of vaccine and placebo recipients were sequenced from samples taken on day 63 after the first injection. Between 29 July and 7 August 2020, Cohort 1b enrolled around 25 adults aged 18-55 years at one site in Boston, USA. Ad26.COV2.S was a replication-incompetent adenovirus type 26 vector that expressed a prefusion-stabilized SARS-CoV-2 spike protein derived from the original Wuhan strain. This sequence was found in a person aged 18-65 years who received the Ad26.COV2.S COVID-19 vaccine or a placebo. The sequences come from peripheral blood, collected in a trial of Ad26.COV2.S vaccine versus placebo. The rearrangement joined TRBV5-4 to TRBJ2-3; TRBD2 aligns with 7 central bases. The base sequence is TGTGCCAGCAGCTTGAGGCTAGCGGATATGCAGTATTTT. Translation gives CASSLRLADMQYF.